The rows below give T cell receptor beta chains drawn from one sample of a study of cytomegalovirus exposure and HLA in healthy donors. Sequencing was performed with immunoSEQ multiplex PCR; in TCRdb, only in-frame clones are kept and a portion is missing. The sample lists about 150,000 clones, 79% occurring once. Sequencing was carried out using PBMCs. All receptors come from a man aged 25 to 40 in good health and CMV-seropositive. Both conserved end residues are part of each CDR3. The order of the fields is J gene, clone size, D gene, V gene, CDR3 DNA, CDR3 protein. D genes are given only for firm matches. Some rows mark clone size as missing; the rest say once, few, many or name a class of expanded clone.

J: TRBJ2-7
size: NA
D: NA
V: TRBV5-1
DNA: TGCGCCAGCAGCTTAACCCCCAGCTACGAGCAGTACTTC
CDR3: CASSLTPSYEQYF

J: TRBJ2-3
size: NA
D: NA
V: TRBV7-8
DNA: TGTGCCAGCAGCTTAGCGGGGGGGCAGACAGATACGCAGTATTTT
CDR3: CASSLAGGQTDTQYF

J: TRBJ2-5
size: NA
D: NA
V: TRBV4-1
DNA: TGCGCCAGCAGCCAAGGAACTGGCCAAGAGACCCAGTACTTC
CDR3: CASSQGTGQETQYF

J: TRBJ1-1
size: NA
D: NA
V: TRBV10-2
DNA: TGCGCCAGCAGTGAGTTTCGGGAAAGCGAAGGTCCTGAAGCTTTCTTT
CDR3: CASSEFRESEGPEAFF

J: TRBJ1-1
size: NA
D: NA
V: TRBV28
DNA: TGTGCCAGCAGTTTACAGATTATTGGGGGGGATGAAGCTTTCTTT
CDR3: CASSLQIIGGDEAFF

J: TRBJ1-1
size: NA
D: NA
V: TRBV28
DNA: TGTGCCACTCGGTGGAACACTGAAGCTTTCTTT
CDR3: CATRWNTEAFF

J: TRBJ1-1
size: NA
D: NA
V: TRBV15
DNA: TGTGCCACCAGCAGAGATCTTAACAGGGAAGCTTTCTTT
CDR3: CATSRDLNREAFF

J: TRBJ2-7
size: NA
D: NA
V: TRBV10-1
DNA: TGCGCCAGCAGTGAGTTCGGCGAGCAGTACTTC
CDR3: CASSEFGEQYF

J: TRBJ1-1
size: few
D: NA
V: TRBV2
DNA: TGTGCCAGCAGTAGGGGGAGCACTGAAGCTTTCTTT
CDR3: CASSRGSTEAFF

J: TRBJ1-3
size: once
D: TRBD1
V: TRBV6-6
DNA: TGTGCCAGCATCCCGACAGGGGTGGCAAACACCATATATTTT
CDR3: CASIPTGVANTIYF

J: TRBJ2-7
size: NA
D: NA
V: TRBV27
DNA: TGTGCCAGCAGTTTGGCACCCGGAGGGTTGGGCTACGAGCAGTACTTC
CDR3: CASSLAPGGLGYEQYF

J: TRBJ2-1
size: NA
D: NA
V: TRBV6-5
DNA: TGTGCCAGTGGGGGCGGGTACAATGAGCAGTTCTTC
CDR3: CASGGGYNEQFF

J: TRBJ2-7
size: NA
D: TRBD1
V: TRBV4-3
DNA: TGCGCCAGCAGCCAGGGACAGGGGGCGGACGAGCAGTACTTC
CDR3: CASSQGQGADEQYF

J: TRBJ1-4
size: NA
D: NA
V: TRBV12-5
DNA: TGTGCTAGTGGTTTGCGGGGAGCGGATGAAAAACTGTTTTTT
CDR3: CASGLRGADEKLFF

J: TRBJ1-4
size: NA
D: NA
V: TRBV5-1
DNA: TGCGCCAGCAGCTTCAGTACAGGGAGGGAGGAAAAACTGTTTTTT
CDR3: CASSFSTGREEKLFF

J: TRBJ2-1
size: NA
D: NA
V: TRBV21-1
DNA: TGTGCCAGCACCACCGGGGACAGGGGTTTGAATGAGCAGTTCTTC
CDR3: CASTTGDRGLNEQFF

J: TRBJ1-6
size: few
D: NA
V: TRBV2
DNA: TGTGCCACCTCTCTGAGGGGGGGGTTAAATAATTCACCCCTCCACTTT
CDR3: CATSLRGGLNNSPLHF

J: TRBJ1-1
size: NA
D: NA
V: TRBV5-4
DNA: TGTGCCAGCAGCAAACCGGGGACTTACGCTGAAGCTTTCTTT
CDR3: CASSKPGTYAEAFF

J: TRBJ1-4
size: NA
D: NA
V: TRBV7-9
DNA: TGTGCCAGCACCTCAAACAGGGAAACCACTAATGAAAAACTGTTTTTT
CDR3: CASTSNRETTNEKLFF

J: TRBJ1-5
size: NA
D: NA
V: TRBV30
DNA: TGTGCCTGGAGTGTATATAGTTACAATCAGCCCCAGCATTTT
CDR3: CAWSVYSYNQPQHF

J: TRBJ1-1
size: NA
D: NA
V: TRBV5-1
DNA: TGCGCCAGCAGCTTGGCCGATTCGAGGATCTCTGAAGCTTTCTTT
CDR3: CASSLADSRISEAFF

J: TRBJ1-3
size: few
D: NA
V: TRBV9
DNA: TGTGCCAGCTCAGGGGTCTCTGGAAACACCATATATTTT
CDR3: CASSGVSGNTIYF

J: TRBJ2-7
size: medium-sized
D: TRBD1
V: TRBV6-5
DNA: TGTGCCAGCAGTTACACGGGACAGGGGTTCGACGAGCAGTACTTC
CDR3: CASSYTGQGFDEQYF

J: TRBJ1-1
size: NA
D: NA
V: TRBV6-4
DNA: TGTGCCCAACGAAGGGGAGGCACTGAAGCTTTCTTT
CDR3: CAQRRGGTEAFF

J: TRBJ2-5
size: NA
D: NA
V: TRBV2
DNA: TGTGCCAGCAGGGTAACCCAAGGGGCCCAGTACTTC
CDR3: CASRVTQGAQYF

J: TRBJ1-2
size: NA
D: TRBD1
V: TRBV2
DNA: TGTGCCAGCACCATGACAGGGCCTGGCTACACCTTC
CDR3: CASTMTGPGYTF

J: TRBJ2-4
size: NA
D: NA
V: TRBV4-1
DNA: TGCGCCAGCAGCCAAGAGACGGGGATTCCGATAGCCAAAAACATTCAGTACTTC
CDR3: CASSQETGIPIAKNIQYF

J: TRBJ2-7
size: NA
D: TRBD2
V: TRBV30
DNA: TGTGCCCGTAGCGGGCGGGGGGGCGGCAGCGAGCAGTACTTC
CDR3: CARSGRGGGSEQYF

J: TRBJ2-7
size: NA
D: NA
V: TRBV4-2
DNA: TGTGCCAGCAGCCTCGGCAGGGAAAGATCCTACGAGCAGTACTTC
CDR3: CASSLGRERSYEQYF

J: TRBJ2-2
size: NA
D: TRBD2
V: TRBV9
DNA: TGTGCCAGCAGCGTATCACTAGCGGGGGACGCGAACACCGGGGAGCTGTTTTTT
CDR3: CASSVSLAGDANTGELFF

J: TRBJ2-5
size: NA
D: TRBD2
V: TRBV2
DNA: TGTGCCAGCAGAGGGACTAGTGGGGGAGAGACCCAGTACTTC
CDR3: CASRGTSGGETQYF

J: TRBJ1-6
size: NA
D: NA
V: TRBV7-8
DNA: TGTGCCAGCAGCTTAATCCAGGGAAGGGAATCACCCCTCCACTTT
CDR3: CASSLIQGRESPLHF

J: TRBJ2-5
size: NA
D: TRBD2
V: TRBV5-1
DNA: TGCGCCAGCAGCATGACGACTAGCGCCCAAGAGACCCAGTACTTC
CDR3: CASSMTTSAQETQYF

J: TRBJ2-1
size: few
D: NA
V: TRBV6-5
DNA: TGTGCCAGCAGTTGGCGCGGTCAGCGCAATGAGCAGTTCTTC
CDR3: CASSWRGQRNEQFF

J: TRBJ2-1
size: NA
D: TRBD2
V: TRBV2
DNA: TGTGCCAGCAGTGCTAGCGGGATTCAGGGTGAGCAGTTCTTC
CDR3: CASSASGIQGEQFF

J: TRBJ2-2
size: NA
D: TRBD1
V: TRBV2
DNA: TGTGCCAGCCAGGGGGCGGTCGGGGAGCTGTTTTTT
CDR3: CASQGAVGELFF

J: TRBJ2-3
size: NA
D: TRBD1
V: TRBV7-3
DNA: TGTGCCAGCAGCTTAACGACAGGGGGCTACGCAGATACGCAGTATTTT
CDR3: CASSLTTGGYADTQYF

J: TRBJ2-6
size: NA
D: NA
V: TRBV27
DNA: TGTGCCAGCAGTTTAGACGGGAAAGCTGGGGCCAACGTCCTGACTTTC
CDR3: CASSLDGKAGANVLTF

J: TRBJ2-1
size: NA
D: NA
V: TRBV30
DNA: TGTGCCCGCCGCCTCAGGGGTTTGGACAATGAGCAGTTCTTC
CDR3: CARRLRGLDNEQFF

J: TRBJ1-1
size: NA
D: NA
V: TRBV29-1
DNA: TGCAGCGCAGGCGGGAGGACCTTGAACACTGAAGCTTTCTTT
CDR3: CSAGGRTLNTEAFF

J: TRBJ2-2
size: once
D: NA
V: TRBV6-1
DNA: TGTGCCAGCAGTCAGGGTATCACCGGGGAGCTGTTTTTT
CDR3: CASSQGITGELFF

J: TRBJ2-7
size: NA
D: NA
V: TRBV29-1
DNA: TGCAGCGTTGTGGGGCAGACTTTTTACGAGCAGTACTTC
CDR3: CSVVGQTFYEQYF

J: TRBJ2-3
size: NA
D: TRBD2
V: TRBV7-9
DNA: TGTGCCAGCAGCTTCGGCGGGAGAGGGGTCACAGATACGCAGTATTTT
CDR3: CASSFGGRGVTDTQYF

J: TRBJ1-2
size: NA
D: TRBD1
V: TRBV9
DNA: TGTGCCACCGGGACAGGCTTAAATGGCTACACCTTC
CDR3: CATGTGLNGYTF

J: TRBJ2-7
size: NA
D: TRBD2
V: TRBV5-4
DNA: TGTGCCAGCAGCCGGGGACTAGCGGGAGATAACAAGCAGTACTTC
CDR3: CASSRGLAGDNKQYF

J: TRBJ2-5
size: NA
D: NA
V: TRBV7-2
DNA: TGTGCCAGCAGCTTGAACAGAGCTGAAGAGACCCAGTACTTC
CDR3: CASSLNRAEETQYF

J: TRBJ2-7
size: NA
D: NA
V: TRBV20-1
DNA: TGCAGCCTGGCAGGGCGGTACGAGCAGTACTTC
CDR3: CSLAGRYEQYF

J: TRBJ2-7
size: once
D: TRBD2
V: TRBV7-9
DNA: TGTGCCGTGGAAGGCGGGAGCTCTTACGAGCAGTACTTC
CDR3: CAVEGGSSYEQYF

J: TRBJ2-5
size: NA
D: TRBD2
V: TRBV7-3
DNA: TGTGCCAGCAGCGTACGGGGGGGCGGGGAGACCCAGTACTTC
CDR3: CASSVRGGGETQYF

J: TRBJ1-6
size: NA
D: TRBD1
V: TRBV5-1
DNA: TGCGCCAGCAGCCCGCACGGTCAGGGGGAAGGTAATTCACCCCTCCACTTT
CDR3: CASSPHGQGEGNSPLHF

J: TRBJ2-3
size: NA
D: TRBD1
V: TRBV11-2
DNA: TGTGCCAGCAGCTTCCGGACAGGGGGGGGCGCAGATACGCAGTATTTT
CDR3: CASSFRTGGGADTQYF

J: TRBJ2-2
size: NA
D: TRBD2
V: TRBV7-9
DNA: TGTGCCAGCAGCGCCCGGACCTTCGGGCCTAGCGGGAGTTCCGGGGAGCTGTTTTTT
CDR3: CASSARTFGPSGSSGELFF

J: TRBJ2-5
size: NA
D: NA
V: TRBV28
DNA: TGTGCCAGCAGTTTCGCAGAGCGGAAGCAGTACTTC
CDR3: CASSFAERKQYF

J: TRBJ2-7
size: NA
D: NA
V: TRBV11-1
DNA: TGTGCCAGCAGCTTAGTACTTAGTTCCGAGCAGTACTTC
CDR3: CASSLVLSSEQYF

J: TRBJ1-2
size: NA
D: NA
V: TRBV7-3
DNA: TGTGCCAGCAGCCCCTATGGGACTGAGTATGGCTACACCTTC
CDR3: CASSPYGTEYGYTF